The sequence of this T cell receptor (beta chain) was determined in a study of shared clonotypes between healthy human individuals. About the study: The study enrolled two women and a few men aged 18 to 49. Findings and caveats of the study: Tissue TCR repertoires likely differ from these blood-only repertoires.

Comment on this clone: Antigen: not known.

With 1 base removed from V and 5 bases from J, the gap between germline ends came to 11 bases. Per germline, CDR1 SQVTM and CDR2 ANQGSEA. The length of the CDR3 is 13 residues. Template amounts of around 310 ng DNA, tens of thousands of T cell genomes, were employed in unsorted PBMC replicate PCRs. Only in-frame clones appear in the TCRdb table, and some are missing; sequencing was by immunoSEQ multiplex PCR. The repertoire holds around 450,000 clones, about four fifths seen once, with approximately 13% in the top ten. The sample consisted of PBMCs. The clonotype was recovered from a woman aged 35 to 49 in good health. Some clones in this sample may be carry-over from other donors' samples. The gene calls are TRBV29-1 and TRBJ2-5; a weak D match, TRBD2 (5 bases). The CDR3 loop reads CSVEGGAGETQYF. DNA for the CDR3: TGCAGCGTTGAAGGGGGAGCCGGGGAGACCCAGTACTTC. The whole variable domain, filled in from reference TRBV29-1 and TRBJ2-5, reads SAVISQKPSRDICQRGTSLTIQCQVDSQVTMMFWYRQQPGQSLTLIATANQGSEATYESGFVIDKFPISRPNLTFSTLTVSNMSPEDSSIYLCSVEGGAGETQYFGPGTRLLVL.